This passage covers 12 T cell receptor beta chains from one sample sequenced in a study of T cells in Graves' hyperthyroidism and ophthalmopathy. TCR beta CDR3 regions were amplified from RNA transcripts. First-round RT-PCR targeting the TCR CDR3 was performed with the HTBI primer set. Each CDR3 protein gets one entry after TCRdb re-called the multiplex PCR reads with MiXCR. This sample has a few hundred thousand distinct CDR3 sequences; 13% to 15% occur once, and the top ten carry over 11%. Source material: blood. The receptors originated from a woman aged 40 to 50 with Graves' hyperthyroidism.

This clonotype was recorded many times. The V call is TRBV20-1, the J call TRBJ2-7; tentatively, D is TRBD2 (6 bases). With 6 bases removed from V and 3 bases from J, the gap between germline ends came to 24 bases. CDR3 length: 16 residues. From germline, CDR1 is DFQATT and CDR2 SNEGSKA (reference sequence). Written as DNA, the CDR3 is TGCAGTGCAGAGCACACCCCGGGACTCCCAATCTACGAGCAGTACTTC. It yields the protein CSAEHTPGLPIYEQYF.

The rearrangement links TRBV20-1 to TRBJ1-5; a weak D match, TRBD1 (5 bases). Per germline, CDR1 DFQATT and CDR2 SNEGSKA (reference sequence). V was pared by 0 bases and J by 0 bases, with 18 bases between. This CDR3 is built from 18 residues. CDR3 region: CSARDHNSGSYSNQPQHF. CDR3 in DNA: TGCAGTGCTAGAGATCATAATTCAGGGAGCTATAGCAATCAGCCCCAGCATTTT.

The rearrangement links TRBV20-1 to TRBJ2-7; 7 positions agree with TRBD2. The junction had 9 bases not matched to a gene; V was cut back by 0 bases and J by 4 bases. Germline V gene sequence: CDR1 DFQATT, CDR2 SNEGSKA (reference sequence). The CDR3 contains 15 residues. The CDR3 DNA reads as TGCAGTGCTAGAGATCATTGGGAGGGACCTTACGAGCAGTACTTC. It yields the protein CSARDHWEGPYEQYF.

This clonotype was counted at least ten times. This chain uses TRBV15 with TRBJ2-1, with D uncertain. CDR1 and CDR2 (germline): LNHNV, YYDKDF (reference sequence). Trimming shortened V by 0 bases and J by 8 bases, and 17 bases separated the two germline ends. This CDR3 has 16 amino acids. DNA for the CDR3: TGTGCCACCAGCAGAGATACGGGCACGCGAGCCGATGAGCAGTTCTTC. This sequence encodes CATSRDTGTRADEQFF.

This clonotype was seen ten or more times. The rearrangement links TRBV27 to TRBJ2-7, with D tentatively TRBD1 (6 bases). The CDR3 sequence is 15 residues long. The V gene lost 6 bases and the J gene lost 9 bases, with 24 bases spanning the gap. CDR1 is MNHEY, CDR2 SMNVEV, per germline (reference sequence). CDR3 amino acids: CASSSPPGQISGQYF. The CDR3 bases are TGTGCCAGCAGCTCCCCTCCGGGACAAATATCCGGGCAGTACTTC.

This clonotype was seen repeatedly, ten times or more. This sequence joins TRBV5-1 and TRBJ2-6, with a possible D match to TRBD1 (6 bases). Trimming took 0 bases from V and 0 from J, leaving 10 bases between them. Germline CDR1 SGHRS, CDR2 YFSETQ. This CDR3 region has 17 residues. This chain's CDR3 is CASSLGQESSGANVLTF. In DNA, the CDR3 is TGCGCCAGCAGCTTGGGACAGGAAAGCTCTGGGGCCAACGTCCTGACTTTC.

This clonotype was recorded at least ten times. In DNA, the CDR3 is TGTGCCAGCAGCTTCGGTGACAACACCGGGGAGCTGTTTTTT. This codes for CASSFGDNTGELFF. The rearrangement joins TRBV7-2 to TRBJ2-2; D uncertain. There are 14 residues in the CDR3. The germline V gene has CDR1 SGHTA and CDR2 FQGNSA. V dropped 3 bases and J dropped 2 bases, with 7 bases sitting between them.

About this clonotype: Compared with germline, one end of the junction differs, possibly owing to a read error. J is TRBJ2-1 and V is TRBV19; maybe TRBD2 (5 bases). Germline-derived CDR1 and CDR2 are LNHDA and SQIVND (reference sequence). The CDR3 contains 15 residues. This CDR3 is CASSASSLPTDEQFF. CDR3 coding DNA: TGTGCCAGTAGTGCCTCTAGCTTACCAACCGATGAACAGTTCTTC.

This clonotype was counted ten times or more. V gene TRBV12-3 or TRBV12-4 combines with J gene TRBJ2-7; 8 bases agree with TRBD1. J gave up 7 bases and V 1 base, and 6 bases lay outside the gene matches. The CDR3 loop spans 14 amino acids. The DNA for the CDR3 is TGTGCCAGCAGTTTAGGACCACAGGGGGGAGAGCAGTACTTC. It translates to CASSLGPQGGEQYF.

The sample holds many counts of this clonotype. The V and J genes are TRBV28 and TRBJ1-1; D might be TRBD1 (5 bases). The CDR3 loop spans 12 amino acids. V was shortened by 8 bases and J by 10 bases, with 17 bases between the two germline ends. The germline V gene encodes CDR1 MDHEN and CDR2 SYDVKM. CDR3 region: CASRLMTGVAFF. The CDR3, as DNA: TGTGCCAGCCGATTGATGACGGGGGTAGCTTTCTTT.

The chain's CDR3 is CASSLTYLANYGYTF. The CDR3 region has the DNA TGTGCCAGCAGCTTGACTTATTTGGCTAACTATGGCTACACCTTC. The chain recombines TRBV5-6 with TRBJ1-2; D remains unclear. Germline loops: CDR1 SGHDT, CDR2 YYEEEE. The V end was cut by 1 base, the J end by 0 bases, with 10 bases between. The CDR3 totals 15 residues. Drawing the rest from reference TRBV5-6 and TRBJ1-2, the complete variable domain is DAGVTQSPTHLIKTRGQQVTLRCSPKSGHDTVSWYQQALGQGPQFIFQYYEEEERQRGNFPDRFSGHQFPNYSSELNVNALLLGDSALYLCASSLTYLANYGYTFGSGTRLTVV.

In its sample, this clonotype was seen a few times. Here the CDR3 DNA reads TGTGCCAGCAGTTCATTCGTTGGCAATCAGCCCCAGCATTTT. Its protein product is CASSSFVGNQPQHF. The chain uses TRBV6-1 and TRBJ1-5; D is uncertain. Trimming left V 5 bases short and J 2 bases short, with 10 bases between. Germline V gene sequence: CDR1 MNHNS, CDR2 SASEGT. This CDR3 region has 14 residues.